A single sample gave rise to the 32 T cell receptor beta chains below, sequenced in a study of blood T cell repertoires in COVID-19. Sequenced by immunoSEQ multiplex PCR; TCRdb stores in-frame clones only, minus some. The sample includes roughly 230,000 clones, over 70% of them seen just once. The specimen sequenced was peripheral blood. Source of these receptors: a man aged 35 to 55 with active or convalescent COVID-19.

V usage is TRBV18 and J usage is TRBJ2-2, with 10 bases that match TRBD1. J was trimmed by 4 bases and V by 4 bases; bases with no gene match: 3. CDR1 and CDR2 (germline): KGHSH, LQKENI. The CDR3 has 15 residues. The CDR3 loop reads CASSLDRGRTGELFF. DNA for the CDR3: TGTGCCAGCTCACTAGACAGGGGGCGCACCGGGGAGCTGTTTTTT.

The chain couples TRBV11-2 to TRBJ2-3, with 8 nucleotides matching TRBD2. The germline gives CDR1 SGHAT, CDR2 FQNNGV. The CDR3 is 12 residues long. The trim removed 8 bases at V and 7 bases at J, leaving 5 bases unmatched. The CDR3 nucleotides are TGTGCCAGCTTGCCGGGGGGGAATACGCAGTATTTT. It translates to CASLPGGNTQYF.

V and J are TRBV9 and TRBJ2-2; possibly TRBD1 for D (5 bases). V dropped 0 bases and J dropped 5 bases, with 5 bases sitting between them. This CDR3 is 13 amino acids long. Germline values: CDR1 SGDLS, CDR2 YYNGEE. The CDR3 spells CASSVGTTGELFF. CDR3 bases: TGTGCCAGCAGCGTAGGGACAACCGGGGAGCTGTTTTTT.

The chain recombines TRBV25-1 with TRBJ2-2; tentatively, D is TRBD1 (7 bases). V lost 1 base and J 3 bases, leaving 12 bases between the germline ends. The CDR3 spans 16 residues. Germline CDR1 is MGHDK and CDR2 is SYGVNS. CDR3 sequence reads: CASSEWGRGDTGELFF. Here the CDR3 DNA reads TGTGCCAGCAGTGAATGGGGCAGGGGGGACACCGGGGAGCTGTTTTTT. Filled out from reference TRBV25-1 and TRBJ2-2, the complete variable domain reads EADIYQTPRYLVIGTGKKITLECSQTMGHDKMYWYQQDPGMELHLIHYSYGVNSTEKGDLSSESTVSRIRTEHFPLTLESARPSHTSQYLCASSEWGRGDTGELFFGEGSRLTVL.

For this clone: The same CDR3 arises from other DNA sequences in this sample as well. The CDR3 loop reads CASSLGTGNTEAFF. In nucleotides, the CDR3 is TGTGCCAGCAGCTTAGGTACAGGGAACACTGAAGCTTTCTTT. This chain uses TRBV7-9 with TRBJ1-1; D is possibly TRBD1 (5 bases). Germline V lookup: CDR1 SEHNR, CDR2 FQNEAQ (reference sequence). V was pared by 1 base and J by 1 base, with 7 bases between. This CDR3 has 14 amino acids.

This chain uses TRBV6-2 or TRBV6-3 with TRBJ1-6; D is possibly TRBD1 (5 bases). Trimming shortened V by 2 bases and J by 8 bases, and 10 bases separated the two germline ends. CDR3 length: 14 amino acids. Germline CDR1 MNHEY, CDR2 SVGEGT. CDR3 in amino acids: CASSYRGGDSPLHF. The DNA for the CDR3 is TGTGCCAGCAGTTACAGGGGTGGAGATTCACCCCTCCACTTT.

This clone was seen once. The V gene is TRBV6-5, the J gene TRBJ1-6; possibly TRBD1 for D (5 bases). V lost 6 bases and J 8 bases, leaving 17 bases between the germline ends. The CDR3 consists of 15 residues. Per germline, CDR1 MNHEY and CDR2 SVGAGI. The CDR3 DNA sequence: TGTGCCAGCAGGACCTTACCCAGGGTTGATTCACCCCTCCACTTT. Translated, it gives CASRTLPRVDSPLHF.

Remarks on this clone: A much more abundant neighbour one base away suggests this may be a read error. The chain is built from TRBV7-7 and TRBJ2-7; 7 nucleotides line up with TRBD1. The germline CDR1 and CDR2 sequences are SSHAT and FNYEAQ (reference sequence). The CDR3 length is 14 residues. The CDR3 DNA reads as TGTGCTAGCAGCCCGGGACAGAGCTCCTACGAGCAGTACTTC. This translates into CASSPGQSSYEQYF.

The J gene is TRBJ2-6, the V gene TRBV7-9, with a weak D call TRBD1 (6 bases). Looked up from germline, CDR1 is SEHNR and CDR2 is FQNEAQ (reference sequence). This CDR3 comprises 17 residues. With 5 bases removed from V and 0 bases from J, the gap between germline ends came to 14 bases. CDR3 sequence: CASSRRGSSSGANVLTF. The CDR3 DNA reads as TGTGCCAGCAGCCGCAGGGGATCCTCCTCTGGGGCCAACGTCCTGACTTTC.

V is TRBV7-8 and J is TRBJ1-3; weak D call: TRBD1 (5 bases). From germline, CDR1 is SGHVS and CDR2 FQNEAQ. V was shortened by 1 base and J by 0 bases, with 7 bases between the two germline ends. CDR3 size: 15 residues. This CDR3 is CASSLGTISGNTIYF. CDR3 bases: TGTGCCAGCAGCTTAGGGACAATCTCTGGAAACACCATATATTTT.

In regard to this clone: Additional DNA sequences in this sample encode the identical CDR3. The J gene is TRBJ1-1, the V gene TRBV6-2 or TRBV6-3, with D unclear. The germline CDR1 and CDR2 sequences are MNHEY and SVGEGT. Deletions cut 1 base from V and 5 bases from J, with 8 bases between. The CDR3 runs to 13 residues. The CDR3 protein is CASSYLVGTEAFF. Here the CDR3 DNA reads TGTGCCAGCAGTTACTTGGTCGGGACTGAAGCTTTCTTT.

The V call is TRBV18, the J call TRBJ2-2; tentative D call: TRBD2 (6 bases). V was pared by 1 base and J by 10 bases, with 7 bases between. Looked up from germline, CDR1 is KGHSH and CDR2 is LQKENI. The CDR3 has 12 residues. The CDR3 spells CASSPQRVELFF. The CDR3 DNA reads as TGTGCCAGCTCACCACAGCGGGTGGAGCTGTTTTTT. The entire variable domain, with the rest obtained from reference TRBV18 and TRBJ2-2, is as follows: NAGVMQNPRHLVRRRGQEARLRCSPMKGHSHVYWYRQLPEEGLKFMVYLQKENIIDESGMPKERFSAEFPKEGPSILRIQQVVRGDSAAYFCASSPQRVELFFGEGSRLTVL.

This chain uses TRBV14 with TRBJ1-4; unclear D gene. The germline V gene encodes CDR1 SGHDN and CDR2 FVKESK. V lost 4 bases and J lost 0, with 6 bases in between. This CDR3 is built from 14 residues. The CDR3 loop reads CASSPTTTNEKLFF. The CDR3 nucleotides read TGTGCCAGCAGCCCGACAACAACTAATGAAAAACTGTTTTTT.

The rearrangement links TRBV14 to TRBJ1-2, with 10 bases identical to TRBD1. This CDR3 is 16 amino acids long. Germline V gene data show CDR1 as SGHDN and CDR2 as FVKESK. The trim removed 3 bases at V and 5 bases at J, leaving 9 bases unmatched. The CDR3 DNA reads TGTGCCAGCAGCCATAGAAGCCCGGGACAGGGGTATGGCTACACCTTC. The encoded protein is CASSHRSPGQGYGYTF. The complete variable domain, with remaining parts taken from reference TRBV14 and TRBJ1-2, reads EAGVTQFPSHSVIEKGQTVTLRCDPISGHDNLYWYRRVMGKEIKFLLHFVKESKQDESGMPNNRFLAERTGGTYSTLKVQPAELEDSGVYFCASSHRSPGQGYGYTFGSGTRLTVV.

The V call is TRBV7-2, the J call TRBJ2-5; a possible D gene is TRBD2 (6 bases). The CDR3 has 17 residues. Per germline, CDR1 SGHTA and CDR2 FQGNSA. V gave up 3 bases and J gave up 7 bases, with 24 bases separating them. CDR3 sequence: CASSLIGSSGVGGTQYF. The CDR3 DNA reads as TGTGCCAGCAGCTTGATAGGTTCCAGTGGGGTCGGGGGGACCCAGTACTTC.

The gene calls are TRBV11-2 and TRBJ2-3, with 7 nucleotides matching TRBD1. Germline V lookup: CDR1 SGHAT, CDR2 FQNNGV. This CDR3 is built from 14 residues. V lost 5 bases to trimming and J lost 3 bases; unmatched junction nucleotides: 5. The CDR3 reads CASSRQGWTDTQYF. The CDR3 bases are TGTGCCAGCAGCCGACAGGGTTGGACAGATACGCAGTATTTT. Together with reference TRBV11-2 and TRBJ2-3, the CDR3 gives the full variable domain: EAGVAQSPRYKIIEKRQSVAFWCNPISGHATLYWYQQILGQGPKLLIQFQNNGVVDDSQLPKDRFSAERLKGVDSTLKIQPAKLEDSAVYLCASSRQGWTDTQYFGPGTRLTVL.

J is TRBJ2-3 and V is TRBV5-1; D perhaps matches TRBD2 (6 bases). V lost 3 bases, J lost 0 bases, and 20 bases lay in between. Germline assignment: CDR1 SGHRS and CDR2 YFSETQ. This CDR3 spans 18 amino acids. CDR3: CASSSGLGTVRSTDTQYF. In DNA, the CDR3 is TGCGCCAGCAGCTCGGGACTTGGGACGGTTAGGAGCACAGATACGCAGTATTTT.

The chain has TRBV2 and TRBJ2-2; 9 nucleotides agree with TRBD1. This CDR3 comprises 15 residues. Looked up from germline, CDR1 is SNHLY and CDR2 is FYNNEI. Losses at the gene ends were 6 bases for V and 3 bases for J; bases not matched to a gene: 5. CDR3 coding DNA: TGTGCCAGCAGCGGACAGGGGTTTTACACCGGGGAGCTGTTTTTT. Its protein is CASSGQGFYTGELFF.

This clone was recorded once. The chain links TRBV10-2 to TRBJ1-1, with TRBD1 identical over 8 bases. V was clipped by 7 bases and J by 0 bases; unmatched bases: 19. The CDR3 is made up of 19 amino acids. Germline V gene sequence: CDR1 WSHSY, CDR2 SAAADI. In DNA form, the CDR3 reads TGCGCCAGCAATAAGGCAGGGGGCAGATCTCAGAGTATGAACACTGAAGCTTTCTTT. The encoded protein is CASNKAGGRSQSMNTEAFF.

V gene TRBV28 combines with J gene TRBJ1-2, with D unclear. V gave up 6 bases and J gave up 4 bases, with 18 bases separating them. CDR1 is MDHEN, CDR2 SYDVKM, per germline. There are 15 residues in the CDR3. For the CDR3, the DNA is TGTGCCAGCAGGGGCCAAGGGCGGGGTGCCTATGGCTACACCTTC. This codes for CASRGQGRGAYGYTF.

The chain uses TRBV10-2 and TRBJ1-2; TRBD1 is a possible D gene (6 bases). Per the germline V gene, CDR1 is WSHSY and CDR2 is SAAADI. V gave up 2 bases and J gave up 3 bases, with 13 bases separating them. CDR3 size: 15 residues. The DNA for the CDR3 is TGCGCCAGCAGTGAGGAGGGGGGAGGGTACTATGGCTACACCTTC. Protein sequence: CASSEEGGGYYGYTF.

The chain is built from TRBV14 and TRBJ1-2; D is possibly TRBD1 (5 bases). Germline lookup yields CDR1 SGHDN and CDR2 FVKESK. This CDR3 region has 15 residues. The V gene lost 4 bases and the J gene lost 5 bases, with 17 bases spanning the gap. The CDR3 nucleotides read TGTGCCAGCAGCCGCCGAGAGGCAGGGCCTTATGGCTACACCTTC. This codes for CASSRREAGPYGYTF.

This clone was observed once. This chain connects TRBV11-2 to TRBJ1-2; D not resolved. Germline V lookup: CDR1 SGHAT, CDR2 FQNNGV. The V end lost 1 base, the J end lost 5 bases, and 11 bases lay between the germline ends. The CDR3 covers 14 residues. The CDR3 is CASSLGSRVYGYTF. The CDR3, as DNA: TGTGCCAGCAGCTTAGGGTCCCGGGTGTATGGCTACACCTTC. Drawing the rest from reference TRBV11-2 and TRBJ1-2, the complete variable domain is EAGVAQSPRYKIIEKRQSVAFWCNPISGHATLYWYQQILGQGPKLLIQFQNNGVVDDSQLPKDRFSAERLKGVDSTLKIQPAKLEDSAVYLCASSLGSRVYGYTFGSGTRLTVV.

This chain links TRBV24-1 with TRBJ2-5; D might be TRBD1 (5 bases). This CDR3 is 13 amino acids long. The V end lost 5 bases, the J end lost 10 bases, and 16 bases lay between the germline ends. CDR1 is KGHDR, CDR2 SFDVKD, per germline. The CDR3 sequence is CATSGGWLEDQYF. The CDR3, as DNA: TGTGCCACCAGTGGGGGCTGGCTTGAGGACCAGTACTTC.

The gene calls are TRBV6-5 and TRBJ2-2; TRBD1 agrees at 10 bases. Germline V gene data show CDR1 as MNHEY and CDR2 as SVGAGI. The CDR3 loop spans 15 amino acids. Unmatched junction bases numbered 6, after V lost 7 bases and J lost 4 bases. The CDR3 region is CASKRTGGGTGELFF. In DNA, the CDR3 is TGTGCCAGCAAACGGACAGGGGGAGGCACCGGGGAGCTGTTTTTT.

The chain joins TRBV19 to TRBJ1-2; D might be TRBD1 (6 bases). Per the germline V gene, CDR1 is LNHDA and CDR2 is SQIVND (reference sequence). The V end was cut by 6 bases, the J end by 4 bases, with 12 bases between. CDR3 length equals 13 residues. The CDR3 bases are TGTGCCAGTAGGGCACCACAGGGCTATGGCTACACCTTC. Protein: CASRAPQGYGYTF. Filled out from reference TRBV19 and TRBJ1-2, the complete variable domain reads DGGITQSPKYLFRKEGQNVTLSCEQNLNHDAMYWYRQDPGQGLRLIYYSQIVNDFQKGDIAEGYSVSREKKESFPLTVTSAQKNPTAFYLCASRAPQGYGYTFGSGTRLTVV.

This clone was counted once. The chain recombines TRBV19 with TRBJ1-2; a weak D match, TRBD1 (6 bases). The germline V gene has CDR1 LNHDA and CDR2 SQIVND (reference sequence). The CDR3 is made up of 13 amino acids. Deletions cut 5 bases from V and 5 bases from J, with 12 bases between. CDR3 sequence (DNA): TGTGCCAGTAGTCCGGACAGCTTGTATGGCTACACCTTC. Its translation: CASSPDSLYGYTF.

The gene calls are TRBV19 and TRBJ1-1; 7 nucleotides line up with TRBD1. This CDR3 has 16 residues. Germline V gene sequence: CDR1 LNHDA, CDR2 SQIVND (reference sequence). J was trimmed by 0 bases and V by 6 bases; bases with no gene match: 10. For the CDR3, the DNA is TGTGCCAGTAGACTAAATCCGGGACAGCTGAACACTGAAGCTTTCTTT. It is translated as CASRLNPGQLNTEAFF.

The chain combines TRBV3-1 (or the pseudogene TRBV3-2) with TRBJ1-3; 8 bases are shared with TRBD1. The length of the CDR3 is 15 residues. Germline V gene lookup returns CDR1 LGHDT and CDR2 YNNKEL (reference sequence). V lost 4 bases and J lost 2; bases outside the gene matches: 4. CDR3: CASSPSTGAGNTIYF. Written as DNA, the CDR3 is TGTGCCAGCAGCCCCTCGACAGGGGCTGGAAACACCATATATTTT.

This chain links TRBV7-9 with TRBJ2-2; 8 nucleotides agree with TRBD1. CDR3 size: 13 residues. CDR1 SEHNR and CDR2 FQNEAQ come from the germline V gene (reference sequence). V lost 7 bases to trimming and J lost 6 bases; unmatched junction nucleotides: 4. DNA for the CDR3: TGTGCCAGCAACCCAGGGGGCCCCGGGGAGCTGTTTTTT. Its translation: CASNPGGPGELFF.

The chain is built from TRBV6-2 or TRBV6-3 and TRBJ1-6; 7 nucleotides align to TRBD1. Unmatched junction bases numbered 2, after V lost 4 bases and J lost 8 bases. Germline-derived CDR1 and CDR2 are MNHEY and SVGEGT. The CDR3 length is 13 residues. The CDR3 nucleotides read TGTGCCAGCAGTTGGACAGGCGATTCACCCCTCCACTTT. Translation: CASSWTGDSPLHF.

This clone was found a few times. The chain links TRBV19 to TRBJ2-1; the match to TRBD1 covers 8 bases. From germline, CDR1 is LNHDA and CDR2 SQIVND (reference sequence). The CDR3 spans 16 residues. V lost 7 bases to trimming and J lost 6 bases; unmatched junction nucleotides: 14. The DNA for the CDR3 is TGTGCCAGTACAAGAGCCCCAGGGGGCGTTGGCAATGAGCAGTTCTTC. It codes for CASTRAPGGVGNEQFF.